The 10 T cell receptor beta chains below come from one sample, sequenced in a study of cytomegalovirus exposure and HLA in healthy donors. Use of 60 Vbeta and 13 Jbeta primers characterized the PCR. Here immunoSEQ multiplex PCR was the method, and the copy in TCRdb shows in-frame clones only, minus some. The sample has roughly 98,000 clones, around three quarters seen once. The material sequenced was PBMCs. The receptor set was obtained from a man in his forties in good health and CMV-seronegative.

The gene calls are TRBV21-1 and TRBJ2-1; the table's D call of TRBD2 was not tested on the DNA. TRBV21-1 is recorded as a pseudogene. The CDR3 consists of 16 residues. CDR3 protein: CASSPREDFLVNEQFF. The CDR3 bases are TGTGCCAGCAGCCCGAGGGAGGACTTCTTGGTCAATGAGCAGTTCTTC.

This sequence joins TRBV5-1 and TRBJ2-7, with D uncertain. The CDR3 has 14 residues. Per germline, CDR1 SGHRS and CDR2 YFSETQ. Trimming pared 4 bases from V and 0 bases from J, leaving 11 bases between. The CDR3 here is CASSLQTSSYEQYF. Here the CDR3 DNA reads TGCGCCAGCAGCCTACAGACCTCCTCCTACGAGCAGTACTTC.

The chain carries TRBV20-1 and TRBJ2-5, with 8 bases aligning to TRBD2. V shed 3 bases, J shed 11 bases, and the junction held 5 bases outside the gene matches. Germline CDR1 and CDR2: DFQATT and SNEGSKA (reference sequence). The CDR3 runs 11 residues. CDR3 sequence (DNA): TGCAGTGCTAGTAGCGGGATGCGTCAGTACTTC. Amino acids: CSASSGMRQYF.

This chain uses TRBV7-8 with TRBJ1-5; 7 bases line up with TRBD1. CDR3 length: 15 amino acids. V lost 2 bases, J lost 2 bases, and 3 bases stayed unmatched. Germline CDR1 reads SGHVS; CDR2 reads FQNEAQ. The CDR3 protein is CASSLFRGGNQPQHF. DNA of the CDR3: TGTGCCAGCAGCTTATTCAGGGGGGGCAATCAGCCCCAGCATTTT.

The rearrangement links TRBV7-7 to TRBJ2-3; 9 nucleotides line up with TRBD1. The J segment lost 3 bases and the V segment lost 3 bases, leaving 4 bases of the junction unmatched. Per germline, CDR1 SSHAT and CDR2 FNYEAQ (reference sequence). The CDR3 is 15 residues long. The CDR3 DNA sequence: TGTGCCAGCAGCTTGGCGGGACAGGGTACAGATACGCAGTATTTT. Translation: CASSLAGQGTDTQYF.

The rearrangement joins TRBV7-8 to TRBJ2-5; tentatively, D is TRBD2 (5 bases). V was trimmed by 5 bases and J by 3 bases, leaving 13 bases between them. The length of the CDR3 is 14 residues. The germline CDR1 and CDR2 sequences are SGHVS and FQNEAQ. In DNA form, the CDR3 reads TGTGCCAGCAGCATCGGGGTCGCAAAAGAGACCCAGTACTTC. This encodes CASSIGVAKETQYF. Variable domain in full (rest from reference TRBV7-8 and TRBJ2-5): GAGVSQSPRYKVAKRGQDVALRCDPISGHVSLFWYQQALGQGPEFLTYFQNEAQLDKSGLPSDRFFAERPEGSVSTLKIQRTQQEDSAVYLCASSIGVAKETQYFGPGTRLLVL.

The CDR3 nucleotides read TGTGCCAGCAGCCAGGCCGTTGGGGAGCAGTACTTC. It yields the protein CASSQAVGEQYF. The chain carries TRBV5-4 and TRBJ2-7; no firm D call. V was pared by 4 bases and J by 7 bases, with 12 bases between. The CDR3 contains 12 residues. CDR1 and CDR2 from the germline V gene are SGHNT and YYREEE (reference sequence).

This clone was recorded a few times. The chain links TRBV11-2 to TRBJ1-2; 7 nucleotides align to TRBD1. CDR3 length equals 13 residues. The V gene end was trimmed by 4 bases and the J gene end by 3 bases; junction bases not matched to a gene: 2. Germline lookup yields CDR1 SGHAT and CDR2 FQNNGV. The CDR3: CASSSGQYYGYTF. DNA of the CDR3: TGTGCCAGCAGCTCGGGACAGTACTATGGCTACACCTTC.

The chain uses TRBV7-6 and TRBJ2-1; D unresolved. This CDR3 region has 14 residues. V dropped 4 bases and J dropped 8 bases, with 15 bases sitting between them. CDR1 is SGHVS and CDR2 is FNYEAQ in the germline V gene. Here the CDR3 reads CASSSITVLDEQFF. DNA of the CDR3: TGTGCCAGCAGCTCGATCACAGTTTTGGATGAGCAGTTCTTC.

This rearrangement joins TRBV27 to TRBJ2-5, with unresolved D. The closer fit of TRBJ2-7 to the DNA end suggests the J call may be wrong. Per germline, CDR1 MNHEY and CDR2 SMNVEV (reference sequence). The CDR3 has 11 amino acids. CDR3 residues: CATGGSYEQYF. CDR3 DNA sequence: TGTGCAACCGGCGGCTCCTACGAGCAGTACTTC.